The clone carrying this TCR beta chain has ten or more counts. Antigen unknown. This specimen comes from a study of T cell repertoires in cytomegalovirus infection. The study, taken as a whole, reports: The study found HLA-C-restricted CMV-specific TCR beta clonotypes dominating the ex vivo response.

Each CDR3 protein gets one entry after TCRdb re-called the reads with MiXCR. Found here are about 490,000 distinct CDR3 sequences, more than 20% of them singletons; the top ten hold 13%. There are 13 residues in the CDR3. CDR1 and CDR2 from the germline V gene are SGHVS and FQNEAQ. Trimming took 9 bases from V and 0 from J, leaving 9 bases between them. Sequenced material: PBMCs. V gene TRBV7-8 combines with J gene TRBJ1-5; D is uncertain. This clonotype was obtained from a human donor in good health (CMV status not recorded). Some clones in this sample may be carry-over from other donors' samples. The CDR3 here is CASGWRSNQPQHF. CDR3 nucleotides: TGTGCCAGTGGATGGCGTAGCAATCAGCCCCAGCATTTT.